This is a list of T cell receptor beta chains from one sample in a study of blood T cell repertoires in COVID-19. Assay used: immunoSEQ multiplex PCR; TCRdb lists only in-frame clones, some missing. The table has 90,000 to 120,000 clones, over 65% seen once. The sequencing input was peripheral blood. The receptors shown here come from a woman in her 40s with acute or convalescent COVID-19. Each CDR3 is given with its conserved first and last residue. Fields, in order: D gene, clone size, V gene, J gene, CDR3 protein, CDR3 DNA. The D gene is left open where the match is weak. Expanded clones are given a class, and other clones once, few, many or no size at all.

D gene: TRBD2; clone size: few; V gene: TRBV9; J gene: TRBJ2-5; CDR3 protein: CASSFSGGGNAETQYF; CDR3 DNA: TGTGCCAGCAGCTTTAGCGGGGGGGGGAATGCAGAGACCCAGTACTTC
D gene: .; clone size: .; V gene: TRBV11-2; J gene: TRBJ1-1; CDR3 protein: CASSLGDRRTEAFF; CDR3 DNA: TGTGCCAGCAGCTTAGGAGACAGGCGCACTGAAGCTTTCTTT
D gene: TRBD2; clone size: .; V gene: TRBV28; J gene: TRBJ2-7; CDR3 protein: CASIPEAGNLYEQYF; CDR3 DNA: TGTGCCAGCATCCCAGAAGCGGGGAATCTTTACGAGCAGTACTTC
D gene: TRBD1; clone size: .; V gene: TRBV7-9; J gene: TRBJ1-6; CDR3 protein: CASSPETGGRSPLHF; CDR3 DNA: TGTGCCAGCAGCCCGGAGACAGGGGGTCGTTCACCCCTCCACTTT
D gene: TRBD1; clone size: .; V gene: TRBV11-2; J gene: TRBJ2-4; CDR3 protein: CASSSRTGSVAKNIQYF; CDR3 DNA: TGTGCCAGCAGCTCCCGGACAGGGTCTGTAGCCAAAAACATTCAGTACTTC
D gene: TRBD1; clone size: .; V gene: TRBV28; J gene: TRBJ1-2; CDR3 protein: CASSLGMPGQGSYTF; CDR3 DNA: TGTGCCAGCAGTTTAGGGATGCCGGGACAGGGGAGCTACACCTTC
D gene: .; clone size: .; V gene: TRBV6-6; J gene: TRBJ1-1; CDR3 protein: CASTRQNTEAFF; CDR3 DNA: TGTGCCAGCACCCGACAGAACACTGAAGCTTTCTTT
D gene: .; clone size: .; V gene: TRBV3-1/TRBV3-2; J gene: TRBJ2-5; CDR3 protein: CASSPLTGQETQYF; CDR3 DNA: TGTGCCAGCAGCCCCTTGACAGGCCAAGAGACCCAGTACTTC
D gene: TRBD2; clone size: once; V gene: TRBV9; J gene: TRBJ2-3; CDR3 protein: CASSVEGGLADTQYF; CDR3 DNA: TGTGCCAGCAGCGTAGAGGGAGGACTAGCAGATACGCAGTATTTT
D gene: .; clone size: .; V gene: TRBV4-1; J gene: TRBJ2-1; CDR3 protein: CASSQEEVSKNEQFF; CDR3 DNA: TGCGCCAGCAGCCAAGAAGAAGTTAGCAAGAATGAGCAGTTCTTC
D gene: TRBD1; clone size: .; V gene: TRBV7-3; J gene: TRBJ2-1; CDR3 protein: CASSSQGQGVDEQFF; CDR3 DNA: TGTGCCAGCAGCTCCCAGGGACAGGGAGTCGATGAGCAGTTCTTC
D gene: .; clone size: .; V gene: TRBV30; J gene: TRBJ1-2; CDR3 protein: CAWKYKDRDQYGYTF; CDR3 DNA: TGTGCCTGGAAATATAAGGACAGAGATCAATATGGCTACACCTTC
D gene: .; clone size: .; V gene: TRBV12-5; J gene: TRBJ1-5; CDR3 protein: CASGLTTGQPQHF; CDR3 DNA: TGTGCTAGTGGTTTGACAACGGGTCAGCCCCAGCATTTT
D gene: .; clone size: .; V gene: TRBV7-9; J gene: TRBJ1-1; CDR3 protein: CASSPSSTLEAFF; CDR3 DNA: TGTGCCAGCAGCCCTAGTAGTACATTGGAAGCTTTCTTT
D gene: .; clone size: .; V gene: TRBV6-6; J gene: TRBJ2-5; CDR3 protein: CASSYEGPEGETQYF; CDR3 DNA: TGTGCCAGCAGTTACGAGGGCCCGGAGGGGGAGACCCAGTACTTC
D gene: .; clone size: .; V gene: TRBV12-3/TRBV12-4; J gene: TRBJ2-7; CDR3 protein: CASSLGPTYEQYF; CDR3 DNA: TGTGCCAGCAGTTTAGGGCCAACCTACGAGCAGTACTTC